The source of this T cell receptor (beta chain) is a study of T cell responses to AZD1222 COVID-19 vaccine. Study-wide findings and caveats: Spike regions recognized by vaccine-associated CD4 TCRs spanned the protein, led by 160-218 and 743-854.

As regards this clone: Its antigen remains unknown.

Only in-frame clones appear in the TCRdb table, and some are missing; sequencing was by immunoSEQ multiplex PCR. The table records about 150,000 clones, 80% to 90% of them present only once. The germline V gene encodes CDR1 MNHEY and CDR2 SMNVEV (reference sequence). The V end was cut by 2 bases, the J end by 0 bases, with 18 bases between. CDR3 size: 18 residues. The chain is built from TRBV27 and TRBJ2-3, with D perhaps TRBD2 (5 bases). The source of this sequence is an adult in good health. Sequences were derived from peripheral blood, sampled on day 0 of AZD1222 vaccination. The CDR3 sequence: CASSLRSPFTGSTDTQYF. In DNA form, the CDR3 reads TGTGCCAGCAGTTTACGGTCTCCCTTTACGGGGAGCACAGATACGCAGTATTTT.